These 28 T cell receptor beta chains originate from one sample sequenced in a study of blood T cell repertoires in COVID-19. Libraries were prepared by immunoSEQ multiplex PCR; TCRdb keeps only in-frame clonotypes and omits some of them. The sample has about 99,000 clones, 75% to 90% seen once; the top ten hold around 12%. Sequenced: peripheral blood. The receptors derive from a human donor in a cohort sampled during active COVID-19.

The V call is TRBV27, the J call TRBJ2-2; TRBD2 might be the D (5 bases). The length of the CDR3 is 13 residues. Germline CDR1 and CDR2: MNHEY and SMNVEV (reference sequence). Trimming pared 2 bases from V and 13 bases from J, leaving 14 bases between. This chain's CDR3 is CASSLIEGKVLFF. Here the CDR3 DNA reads TGTGCCAGCAGTTTAATAGAGGGAAAGGTGCTGTTTTTT.

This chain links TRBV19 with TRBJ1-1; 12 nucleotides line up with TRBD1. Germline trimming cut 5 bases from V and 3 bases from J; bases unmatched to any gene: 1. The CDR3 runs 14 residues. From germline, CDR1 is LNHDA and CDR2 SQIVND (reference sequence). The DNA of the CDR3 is TGTGCCAGTAGTCGGGACAGGGGGCACACTGAAGCTTTCTTT. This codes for CASSRDRGHTEAFF.

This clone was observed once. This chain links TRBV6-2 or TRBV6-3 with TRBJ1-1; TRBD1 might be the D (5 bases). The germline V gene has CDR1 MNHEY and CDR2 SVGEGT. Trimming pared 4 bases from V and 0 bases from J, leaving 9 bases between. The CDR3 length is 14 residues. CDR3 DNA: TGTGCCAGCAGTTCCCAGGGCTTGAACACTGAAGCTTTCTTT. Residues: CASSSQGLNTEAFF.

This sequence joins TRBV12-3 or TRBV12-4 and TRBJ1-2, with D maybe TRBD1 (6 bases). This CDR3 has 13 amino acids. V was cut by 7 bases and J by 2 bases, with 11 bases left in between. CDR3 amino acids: CASTRGRNYGYTF. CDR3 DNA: TGTGCCAGCACAAGGGGGAGAAACTATGGCTACACCTTC.

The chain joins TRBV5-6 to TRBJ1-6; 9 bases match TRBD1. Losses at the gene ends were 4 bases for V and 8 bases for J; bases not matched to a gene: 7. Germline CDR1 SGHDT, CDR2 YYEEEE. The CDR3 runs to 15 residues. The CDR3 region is CASSRGQGFDSPLHF. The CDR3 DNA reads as TGTGCCAGCAGCAGGGGACAGGGCTTCGATTCACCCCTCCACTTT.

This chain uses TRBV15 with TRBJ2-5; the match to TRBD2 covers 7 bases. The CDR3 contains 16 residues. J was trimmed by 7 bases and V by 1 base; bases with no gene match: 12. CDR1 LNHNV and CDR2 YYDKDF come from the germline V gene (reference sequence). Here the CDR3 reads CATSRVGEGRAGTQYF. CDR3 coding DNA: TGTGCCACCAGCAGAGTGGGGGAGGGCAGGGCTGGGACCCAGTACTTC. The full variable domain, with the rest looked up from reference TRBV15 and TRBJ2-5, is DAMVIQNPRYQVTQFGKPVTLSCSQTLNHNVMYWYQQKSSQAPKLLFHYYDKDFNNEADTPDNFQSRRPNTSFCFLDIRSPGLGDTAMYLCATSRVGEGRAGTQYFGPGTRLLVL.

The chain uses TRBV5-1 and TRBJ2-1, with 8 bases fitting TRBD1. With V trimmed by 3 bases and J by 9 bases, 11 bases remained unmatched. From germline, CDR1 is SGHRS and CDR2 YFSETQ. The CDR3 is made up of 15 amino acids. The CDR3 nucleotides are TGCGCCAGCAGCTCTTCAGGACAGGGTATCGGTGAGCAGTTCTTC. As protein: CASSSSGQGIGEQFF.

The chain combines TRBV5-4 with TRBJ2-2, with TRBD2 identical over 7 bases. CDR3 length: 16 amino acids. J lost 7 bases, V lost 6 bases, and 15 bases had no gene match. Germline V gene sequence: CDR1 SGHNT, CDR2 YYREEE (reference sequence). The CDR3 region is CASTPAVVGGSGELFF. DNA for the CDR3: TGTGCCAGCACCCCCGCGGTTGTCGGGGGGAGCGGGGAGCTGTTTTTT.

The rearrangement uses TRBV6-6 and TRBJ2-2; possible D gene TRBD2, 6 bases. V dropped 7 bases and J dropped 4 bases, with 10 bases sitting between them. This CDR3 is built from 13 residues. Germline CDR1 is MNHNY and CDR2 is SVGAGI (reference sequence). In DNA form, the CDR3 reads TGTGCCAGCAATCCGACTAGCACCGGGGAGCTGTTTTTT. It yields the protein CASNPTSTGELFF.

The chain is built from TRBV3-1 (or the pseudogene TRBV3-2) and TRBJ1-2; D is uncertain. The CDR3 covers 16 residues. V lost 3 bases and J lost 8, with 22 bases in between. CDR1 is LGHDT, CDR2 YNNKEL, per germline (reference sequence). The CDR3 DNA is TGTGCCAGCAGCCACCTGATCCGACTTGACTCGGCGGGCTACACCTTC. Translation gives CASSHLIRLDSAGYTF.

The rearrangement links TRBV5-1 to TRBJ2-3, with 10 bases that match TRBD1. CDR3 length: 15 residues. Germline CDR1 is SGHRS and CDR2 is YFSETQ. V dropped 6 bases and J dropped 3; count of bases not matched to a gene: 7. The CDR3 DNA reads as TGCGCCAGCACCCTTGGGGGACAGGGGACAGATACGCAGTATTTT. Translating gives CASTLGGQGTDTQYF.

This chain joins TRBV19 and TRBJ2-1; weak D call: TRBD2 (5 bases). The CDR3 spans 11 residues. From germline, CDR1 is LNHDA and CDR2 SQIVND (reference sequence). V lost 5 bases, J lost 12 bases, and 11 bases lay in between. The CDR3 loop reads CASSPGVRQFF. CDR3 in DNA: TGTGCCAGTAGTCCCGGGGTAAGGCAGTTCTTC. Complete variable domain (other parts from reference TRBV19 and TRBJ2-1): DGGITQSPKYLFRKEGQNVTLSCEQNLNHDAMYWYRQDPGQGLRLIYYSQIVNDFQKGDIAEGYSVSREKKESFPLTVTSAQKNPTAFYLCASSPGVRQFFGPGTRLTVL.

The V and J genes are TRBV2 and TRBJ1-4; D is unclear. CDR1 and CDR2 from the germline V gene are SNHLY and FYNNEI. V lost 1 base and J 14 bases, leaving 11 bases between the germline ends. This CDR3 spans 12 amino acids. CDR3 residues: CASSEVRLGLFF. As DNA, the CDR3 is TGTGCCAGCAGTGAAGTTAGGCTCGGGCTGTTTTTT. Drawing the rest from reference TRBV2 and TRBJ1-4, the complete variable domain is EPEVTQTPSHQVTQMGQEVILRCVPISNHLYFYWYRQILGQKVEFLVSFYNNEISEKSEIFDDQFSVERPDGSNFTLKIRSTKLEDSAMYFCASSEVRLGLFFGSGTQLSVL.

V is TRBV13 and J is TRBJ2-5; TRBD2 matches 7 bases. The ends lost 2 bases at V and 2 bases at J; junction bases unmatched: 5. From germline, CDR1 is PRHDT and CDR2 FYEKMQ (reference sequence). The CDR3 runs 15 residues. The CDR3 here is CASSLFSGVQETQYF. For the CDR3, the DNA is TGTGCCAGCAGCTTATTCAGCGGGGTACAAGAGACCCAGTACTTC.

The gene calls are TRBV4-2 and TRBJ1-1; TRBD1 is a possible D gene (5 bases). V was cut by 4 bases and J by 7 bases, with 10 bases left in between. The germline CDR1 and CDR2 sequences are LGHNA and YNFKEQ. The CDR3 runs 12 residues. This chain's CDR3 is CASSLGGGEAFF. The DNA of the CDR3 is TGTGCCAGCAGCCTCGGGGGGGGTGAAGCTTTCTTT.

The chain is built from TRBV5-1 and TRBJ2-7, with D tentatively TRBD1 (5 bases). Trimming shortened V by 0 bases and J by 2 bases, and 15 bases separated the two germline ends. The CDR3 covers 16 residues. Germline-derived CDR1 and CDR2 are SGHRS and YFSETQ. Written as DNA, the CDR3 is TGCGCCAGCAGCTTGGACAGGCCCCAAACCCCCTACGAGCAGTACTTC. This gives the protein CASSLDRPQTPYEQYF.

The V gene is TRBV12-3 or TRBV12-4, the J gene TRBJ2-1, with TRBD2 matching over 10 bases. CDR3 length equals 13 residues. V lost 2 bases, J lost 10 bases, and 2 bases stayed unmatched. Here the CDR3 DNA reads TGTGCCAGCAGTTTAAAACTAGCGGGGGAGCAGTTCTTC. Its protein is CASSLKLAGEQFF.

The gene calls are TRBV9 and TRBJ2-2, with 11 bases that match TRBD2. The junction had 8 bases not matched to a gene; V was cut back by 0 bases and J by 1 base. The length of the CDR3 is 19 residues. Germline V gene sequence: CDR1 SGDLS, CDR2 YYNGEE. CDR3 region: CASSVVPSGGKMNTGELFF. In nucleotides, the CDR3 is TGTGCCAGCAGCGTAGTCCCTAGCGGGGGGAAAATGAACACCGGGGAGCTGTTTTTT.

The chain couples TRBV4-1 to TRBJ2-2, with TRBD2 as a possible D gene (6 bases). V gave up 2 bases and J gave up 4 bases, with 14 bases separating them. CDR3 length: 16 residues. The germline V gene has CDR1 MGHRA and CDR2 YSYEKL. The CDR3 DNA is TGCGCCAGCAGCCAACCGAGACTAGTAATCACCGGGGAGCTGTTTTTT. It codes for CASSQPRLVITGELFF.

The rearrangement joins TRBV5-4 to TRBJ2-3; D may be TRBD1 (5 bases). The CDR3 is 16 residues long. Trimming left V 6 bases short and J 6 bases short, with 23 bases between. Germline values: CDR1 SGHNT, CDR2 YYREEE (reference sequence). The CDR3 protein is CASKGPGGRAGDTQYF. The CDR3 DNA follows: TGTGCCAGCAAGGGGCCGGGCGGCAGGGCTGGGGATACGCAGTATTTT.

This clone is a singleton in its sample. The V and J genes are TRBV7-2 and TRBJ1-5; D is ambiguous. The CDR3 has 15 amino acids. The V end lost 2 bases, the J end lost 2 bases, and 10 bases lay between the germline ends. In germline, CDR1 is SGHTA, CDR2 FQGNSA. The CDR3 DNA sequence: TGTGCCAGCAGCTTACCCCCCGGGGGCAATCAGCCCCAGCATTTT. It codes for CASSLPPGGNQPQHF.

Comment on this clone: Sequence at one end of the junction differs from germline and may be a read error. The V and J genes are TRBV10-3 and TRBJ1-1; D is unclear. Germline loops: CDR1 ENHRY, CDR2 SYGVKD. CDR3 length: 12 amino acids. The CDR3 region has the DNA TGTGCCATCAGCGAACAGAACTCTGAAGCTTTCTTT. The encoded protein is CAISEQNSEAFF.

CDR3: CASSSISSGTFGEQYF. CDR3 nucleotides: TGTGCCAGTAGTTCGATTTCTAGCGGAACCTTTGGGGAGCAGTACTTC. The chain combines TRBV19 with TRBJ2-7; TRBD2 matches 7 bases. The CDR3 is 16 residues long. J was trimmed by 7 bases and V by 5 bases; bases with no gene match: 17. Germline V gives CDR1 LNHDA, CDR2 SQIVND (reference sequence).

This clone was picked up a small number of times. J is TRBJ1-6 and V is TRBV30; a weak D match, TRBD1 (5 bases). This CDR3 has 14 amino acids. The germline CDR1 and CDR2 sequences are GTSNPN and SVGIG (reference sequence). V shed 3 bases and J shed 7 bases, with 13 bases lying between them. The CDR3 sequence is CAWSRGTGNSPLHF. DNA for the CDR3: TGTGCCTGGAGCCGGGGGACGGGGAATTCACCCCTCCACTTT.

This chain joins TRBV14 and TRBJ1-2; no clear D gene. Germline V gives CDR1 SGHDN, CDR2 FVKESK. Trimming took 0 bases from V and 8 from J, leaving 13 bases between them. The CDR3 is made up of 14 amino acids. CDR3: CASSQEAGRRGYTF. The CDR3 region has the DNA TGTGCCAGCAGCCAAGAAGCTGGCAGGCGAGGCTACACCTTC.

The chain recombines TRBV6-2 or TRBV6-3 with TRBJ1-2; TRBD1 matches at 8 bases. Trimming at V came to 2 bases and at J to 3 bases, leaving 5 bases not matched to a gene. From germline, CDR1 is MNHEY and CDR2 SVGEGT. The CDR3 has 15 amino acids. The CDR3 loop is CASSYPLGQDYGYTF. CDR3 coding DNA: TGTGCCAGCAGTTACCCCTTGGGACAGGACTATGGCTACACCTTC.

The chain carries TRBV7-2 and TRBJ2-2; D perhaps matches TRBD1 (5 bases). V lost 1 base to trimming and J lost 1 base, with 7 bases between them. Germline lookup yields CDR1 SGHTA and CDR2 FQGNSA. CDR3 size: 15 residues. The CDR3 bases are TGTGCCAGCAGCTTAGTTACAGGGAACACCGGGGAGCTGTTTTTT. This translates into CASSLVTGNTGELFF.

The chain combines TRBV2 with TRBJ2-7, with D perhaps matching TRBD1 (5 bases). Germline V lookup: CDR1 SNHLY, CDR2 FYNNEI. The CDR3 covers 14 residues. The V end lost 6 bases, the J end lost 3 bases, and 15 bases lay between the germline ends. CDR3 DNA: TGTGCCAGCAGAGACACAGGTCCCGGCTACGAGCAGTACTTC. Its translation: CASRDTGPGYEQYF.